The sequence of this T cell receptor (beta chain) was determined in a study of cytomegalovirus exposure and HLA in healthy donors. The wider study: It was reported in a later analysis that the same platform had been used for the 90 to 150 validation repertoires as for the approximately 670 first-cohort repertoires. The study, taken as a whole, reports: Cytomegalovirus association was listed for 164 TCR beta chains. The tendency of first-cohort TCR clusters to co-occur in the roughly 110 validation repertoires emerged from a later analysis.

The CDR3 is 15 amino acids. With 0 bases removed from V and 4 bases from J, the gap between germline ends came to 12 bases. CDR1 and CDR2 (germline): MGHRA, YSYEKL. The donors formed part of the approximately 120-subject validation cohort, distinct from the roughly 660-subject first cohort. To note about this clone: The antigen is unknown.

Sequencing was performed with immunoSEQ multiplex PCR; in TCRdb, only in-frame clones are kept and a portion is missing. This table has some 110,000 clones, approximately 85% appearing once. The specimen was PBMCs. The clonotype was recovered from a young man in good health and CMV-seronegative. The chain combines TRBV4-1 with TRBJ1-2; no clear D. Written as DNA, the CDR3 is TGCGCCAGCAGCCAAGATAACCCGGGGTCCTATGGCTACACCTTC. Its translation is CASSQDNPGSYGYTF.